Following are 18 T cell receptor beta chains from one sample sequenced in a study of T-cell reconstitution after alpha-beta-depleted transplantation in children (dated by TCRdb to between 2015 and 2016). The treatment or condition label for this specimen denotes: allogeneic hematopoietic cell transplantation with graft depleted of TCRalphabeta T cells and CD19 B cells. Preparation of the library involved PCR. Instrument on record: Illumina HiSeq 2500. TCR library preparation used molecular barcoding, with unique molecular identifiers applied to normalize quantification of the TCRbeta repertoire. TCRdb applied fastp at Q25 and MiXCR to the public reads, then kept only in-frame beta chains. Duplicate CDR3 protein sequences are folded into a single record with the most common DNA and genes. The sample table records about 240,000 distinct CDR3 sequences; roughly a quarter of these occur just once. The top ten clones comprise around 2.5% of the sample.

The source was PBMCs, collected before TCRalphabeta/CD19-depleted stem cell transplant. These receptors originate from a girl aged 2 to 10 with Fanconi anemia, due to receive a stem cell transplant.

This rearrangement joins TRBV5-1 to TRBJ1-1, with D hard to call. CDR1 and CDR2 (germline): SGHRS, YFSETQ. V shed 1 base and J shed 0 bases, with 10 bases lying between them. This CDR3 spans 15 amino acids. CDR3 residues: CASSLWTGMNTEAFF. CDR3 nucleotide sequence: TGCGCCAGCAGCTTGTGGACGGGCATGAACACTGAAGCTTTCTTT. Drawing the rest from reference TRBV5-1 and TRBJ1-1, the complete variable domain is KAGVTQTPRYLIKTRGQQVTLSCSPISGHRSVSWYQQTPGQGLQFLFEYFSETQRNKGNFPGRFSGRQFSNSRSEMNVSTLELGDSALYLCASSLWTGMNTEAFFGQGTRLTVV.

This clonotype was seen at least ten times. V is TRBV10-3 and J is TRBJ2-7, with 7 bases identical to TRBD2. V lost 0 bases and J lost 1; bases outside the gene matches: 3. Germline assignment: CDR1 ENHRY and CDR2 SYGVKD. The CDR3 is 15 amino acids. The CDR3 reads CAISESRTSSYEQYF. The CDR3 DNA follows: TGTGCCATCAGTGAGTCCCGGACTAGTTCCTACGAGCAGTACTTC.

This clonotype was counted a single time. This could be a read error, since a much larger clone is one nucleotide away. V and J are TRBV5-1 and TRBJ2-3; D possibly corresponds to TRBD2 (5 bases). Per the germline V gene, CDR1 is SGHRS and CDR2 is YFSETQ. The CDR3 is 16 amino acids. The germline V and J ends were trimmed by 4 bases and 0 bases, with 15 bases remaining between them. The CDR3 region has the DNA TGCGCCAGCAGCGTTACCGGGATTAGCAGCACAGATACGCAGTATTTT. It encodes CASSVTGISSTDTQYF.

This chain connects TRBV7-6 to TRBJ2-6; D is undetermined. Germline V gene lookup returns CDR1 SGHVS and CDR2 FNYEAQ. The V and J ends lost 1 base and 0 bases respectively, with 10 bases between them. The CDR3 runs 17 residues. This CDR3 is CASSLEFAGSGANVLTF. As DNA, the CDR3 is TGTGCCAGCAGCTTAGAGTTCGCAGGCTCTGGGGCCAACGTCCTGACTTTC.

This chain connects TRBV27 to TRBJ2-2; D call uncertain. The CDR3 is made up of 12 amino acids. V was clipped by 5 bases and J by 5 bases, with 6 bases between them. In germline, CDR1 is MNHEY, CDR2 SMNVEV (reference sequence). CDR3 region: CASSPLTGELFF. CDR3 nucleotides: TGTGCCAGCAGTCCCTTGACCGGGGAGCTGTTTTTT.

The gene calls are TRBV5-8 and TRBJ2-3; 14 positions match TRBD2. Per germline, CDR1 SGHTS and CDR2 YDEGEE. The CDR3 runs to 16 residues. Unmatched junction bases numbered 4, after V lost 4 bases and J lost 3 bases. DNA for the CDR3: TGTGCCAGCAGCCGGACTAGCGGGGGGTGGACAGATACGCAGTATTTT. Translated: CASSRTSGGWTDTQYF.

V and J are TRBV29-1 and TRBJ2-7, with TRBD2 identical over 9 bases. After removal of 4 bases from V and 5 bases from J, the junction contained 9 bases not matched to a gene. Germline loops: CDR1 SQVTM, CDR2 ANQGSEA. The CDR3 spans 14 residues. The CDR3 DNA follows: TGCAGCGTTGCGAAGCGGGGGGCGATCGACGAGCAGTACTTC. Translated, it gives CSVAKRGAIDEQYF.

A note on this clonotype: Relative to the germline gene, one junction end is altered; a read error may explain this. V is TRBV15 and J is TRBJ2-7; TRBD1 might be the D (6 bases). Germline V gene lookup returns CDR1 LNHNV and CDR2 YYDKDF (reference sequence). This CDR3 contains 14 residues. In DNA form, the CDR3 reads TGTGCCACCAGCAGGATACAGGGCTCCTACGAGGAGTACTTC. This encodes CATSRIQGSYEEYF.

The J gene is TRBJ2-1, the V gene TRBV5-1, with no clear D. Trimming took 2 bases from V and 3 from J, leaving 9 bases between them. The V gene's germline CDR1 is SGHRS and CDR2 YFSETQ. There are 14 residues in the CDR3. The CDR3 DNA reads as TGCGCCAGCAGCTTTAGGCAGGACTACAATGAGCAGTTCTTC. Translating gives CASSFRQDYNEQFF.

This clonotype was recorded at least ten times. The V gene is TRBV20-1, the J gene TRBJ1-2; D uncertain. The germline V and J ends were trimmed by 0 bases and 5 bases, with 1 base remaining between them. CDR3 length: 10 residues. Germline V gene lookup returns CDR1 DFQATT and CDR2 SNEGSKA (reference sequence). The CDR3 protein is CSAREYGYTF. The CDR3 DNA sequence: TGCAGTGCTAGAGAGTATGGCTACACCTTC.

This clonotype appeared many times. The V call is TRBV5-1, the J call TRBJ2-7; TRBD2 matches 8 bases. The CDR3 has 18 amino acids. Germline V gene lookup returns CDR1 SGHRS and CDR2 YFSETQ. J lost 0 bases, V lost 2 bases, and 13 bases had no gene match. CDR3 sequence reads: CASSFGTLSGVYSYEQYF. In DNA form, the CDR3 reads TGCGCCAGCAGCTTTGGTACTCTTAGCGGGGTTTACTCCTACGAGCAGTACTTC.

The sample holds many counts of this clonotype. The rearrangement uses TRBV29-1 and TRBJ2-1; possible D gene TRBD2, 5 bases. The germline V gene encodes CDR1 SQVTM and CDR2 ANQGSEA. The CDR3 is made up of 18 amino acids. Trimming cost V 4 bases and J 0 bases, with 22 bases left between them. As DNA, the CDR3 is TGCAGCGTTGTCTCTCACCTAGCAGCCTATCCCTCCTACAATGAGCAGTTCTTC. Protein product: CSVVSHLAAYPSYNEQFF.

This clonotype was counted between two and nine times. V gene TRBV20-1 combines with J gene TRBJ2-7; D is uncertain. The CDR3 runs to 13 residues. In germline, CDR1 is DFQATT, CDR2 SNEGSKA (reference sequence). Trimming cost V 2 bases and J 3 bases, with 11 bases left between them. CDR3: CSARSAGYYEQYF. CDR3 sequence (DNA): TGCAGTGCTAGATCGGCCGGGTACTACGAGCAGTACTTC.

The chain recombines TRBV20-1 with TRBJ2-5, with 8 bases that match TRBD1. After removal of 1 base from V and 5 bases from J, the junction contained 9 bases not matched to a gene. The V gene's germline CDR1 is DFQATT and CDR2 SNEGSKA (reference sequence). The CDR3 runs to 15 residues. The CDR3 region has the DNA TGCAGTGCTAGAGCCCCCGGGACAGGCCGGGAGACCCAGTACTTC. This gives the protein CSARAPGTGRETQYF.

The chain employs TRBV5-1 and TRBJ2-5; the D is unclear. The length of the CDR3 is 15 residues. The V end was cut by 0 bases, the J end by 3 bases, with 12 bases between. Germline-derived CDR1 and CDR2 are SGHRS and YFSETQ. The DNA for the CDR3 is TGCGCCAGCAGCTTGGCCGGAAGGGTGGAAGAGACCCAGTACTTC. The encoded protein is CASSLAGRVEETQYF.

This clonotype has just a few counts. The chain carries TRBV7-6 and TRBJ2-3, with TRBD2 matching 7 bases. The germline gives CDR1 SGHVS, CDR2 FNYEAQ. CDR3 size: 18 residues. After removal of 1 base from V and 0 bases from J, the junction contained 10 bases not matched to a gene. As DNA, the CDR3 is TGTGCCAGCAGCTTAGGAAGAATTAAGCGGGGTAGCACAGATACGCAGTATTTT. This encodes CASSLGRIKRGSTDTQYF.

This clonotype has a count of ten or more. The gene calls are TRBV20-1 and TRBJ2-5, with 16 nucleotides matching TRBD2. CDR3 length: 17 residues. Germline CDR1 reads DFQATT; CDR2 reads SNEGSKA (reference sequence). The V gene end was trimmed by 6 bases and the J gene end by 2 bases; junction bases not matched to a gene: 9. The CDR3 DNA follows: TGCAGTGCCTACGGGACTAGCGGGGGGGCTATTCAAGAGACCCAGTACTTC. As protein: CSAYGTSGGAIQETQYF.

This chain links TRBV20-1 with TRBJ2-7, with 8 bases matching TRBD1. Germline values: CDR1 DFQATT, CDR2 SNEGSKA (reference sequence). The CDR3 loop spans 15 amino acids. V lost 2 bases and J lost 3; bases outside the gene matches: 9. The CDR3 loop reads CSARPLDRAVYEQYF. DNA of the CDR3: TGCAGTGCTAGACCCTTGGACAGGGCAGTCTACGAGCAGTACTTC.